This TCR beta chain was observed in a study of cytomegalovirus exposure and HLA in healthy donors. Germline values: CDR1 GTSNPN, CDR2 SVGIG (reference sequence). The length of the CDR3 is 16 residues. The junction had 10 bases not matched to a gene; V was cut back by 0 bases and J by 4 bases. This PCR relied on a set of 60 Vbeta primers and 13 Jbeta primers. Measured with immunoSEQ multiplex PCR; TCRdb has only the in-frame clones, and not every one. The table gives roughly 90,000 clones; the top ten clones make up roughly 14% of it. V and J are TRBV30 and TRBJ2-7, with TRBD1 matching 9 bases. Sequenced material: PBMCs. The TCR comes from a man in his forties or fifties in good health and CMV-seropositive. DNA of the CDR3: TGTGCCTGGAGTGTACGTGGGGCCGGACAGGGGTACGAGCAGTACTTC. It translates to CAWSVRGAGQGYEQYF.